A single count supports the clone carrying this T cell receptor beta chain. In the authors' workflow: Reference gene primer amplification yielded estimated nucleated cell counts. Using immunoSEQ multiplex PCR, the repertoire was profiled, and TCRdb retains in-frame clones only, with some absent. The DNA gave D and trimming, while V, J and clone size come from that table. The table lists more than 400,000 clones, roughly 88% of them singletons. The sample comes from a study of blood T cell repertoires in COVID-19. Study-wide background: Specimens from acute and convalescent COVID-19 originated in the United States, Italy and Spain. The analysed material was cDNA or gDNA that came from T cells, B-cell-depleted T cells, or PBMCs.

This receptor was taken from a human donor in a cohort sampled during active COVID-19. The sample consisted of peripheral blood.

CDR3 sequence reads: CASSGIQGRGELFF. The CDR3 DNA reads TGCGCCAGCAGCGGAATTCAGGGGCGCGGGGAGCTGTTTTTT. V usage is TRBV5-1 and J usage is TRBJ2-2, with D perhaps TRBD1 (6 bases). This CDR3 region has 14 residues. V lost 4 bases to trimming and J lost 7 bases, with 14 bases between them. The germline V gene has CDR1 SGHRS and CDR2 YFSETQ.